Below, 5 T cell receptor beta chains from the same sample are listed, as sequenced in a study of cytomegalovirus exposure and HLA in healthy donors. The PCR was carried out with 60 Vbeta primers and 13 Jbeta primers. Profiled with immunoSEQ multiplex PCR; TCRdb holds only in-frame clones, not every one. The data show under 200,000 clones, with around three quarters seen just once and 1% held by the top ten. Sequencing was done on a sample of PBMCs. All receptors come from a woman aged 45-60 years in good health and CMV-seropositive.

V is TRBV28 and J is TRBJ2-7, with 8 nucleotides matching TRBD1. The CDR3 runs 15 residues. V lost 5 bases to trimming and J lost 5 bases; unmatched junction nucleotides: 11. The germline V gene has CDR1 MDHEN and CDR2 SYDVKM. The CDR3 DNA reads as TGTGCCAGCAGTCCCCGGACAGGGATAGATGACGAGCAGTACTTC. Encoded protein: CASSPRTGIDDEQYF.

V usage is TRBV6-5 and J usage is TRBJ1-2; a possible D gene is TRBD1 (5 bases). Germline V gene lookup returns CDR1 MNHEY and CDR2 SVGAGI. Trimming shortened V by 10 bases and J by 8 bases, and 23 bases separated the two germline ends. The CDR3 is 14 amino acids. The CDR3 spells CATFMTDRAEGYTF. In nucleotides, the CDR3 is TGTGCCACATTTATGACAGACCGTGCTGAGGGCTACACCTTC.

The chain carries TRBV5-4 and TRBJ2-5; D ambiguous. Trimming stripped 0 bases from V and 4 bases from J, with 13 bases between. Germline V gene sequence: CDR1 SGHNT, CDR2 YYREEE (reference sequence). This CDR3 has 15 amino acids. The CDR3 DNA reads TGTGCCAGCAGCTTGGCCGGCACGCCGGGAGAGACCCAGTACTTC. It is translated as CASSLAGTPGETQYF.

V and J are TRBV5-8 and TRBJ2-5; 7 bases align to TRBD2. The CDR3 runs 15 residues. Germline values: CDR1 SGHTS, CDR2 YDEGEE. Trimming removed 0 bases from V and 1 base from J; junction bases left unmatched: 3. The CDR3 DNA is TGTGCCAGCAGCTTGGGGGCTAGCGGCCAAGAGACCCAGTACTTC. This sequence encodes CASSLGASGQETQYF.

This chain links TRBV9 with TRBJ2-2, with D perhaps matching TRBD1 (5 bases). The V end lost 0 bases, the J end lost 1 base, and 10 bases lay between the germline ends. The CDR3 totals 16 residues. Germline V CDR1 and CDR2: SGDLS, YYNGEE. CDR3 DNA: TGTGCCAGCAGCGTAGGAAGGGGCCAGAACACCGGGGAGCTGTTTTTT. This gives the protein CASSVGRGQNTGELFF.